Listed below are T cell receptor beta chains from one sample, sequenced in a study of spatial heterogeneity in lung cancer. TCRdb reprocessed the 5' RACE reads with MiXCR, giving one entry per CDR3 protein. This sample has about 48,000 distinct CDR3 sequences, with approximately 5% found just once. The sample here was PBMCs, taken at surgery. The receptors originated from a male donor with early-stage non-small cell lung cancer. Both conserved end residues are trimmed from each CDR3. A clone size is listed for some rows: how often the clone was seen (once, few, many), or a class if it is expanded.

CDR3 protein: ASRETTYNEQF; clone size: many; J gene: TRBJ2-1; V gene: TRBV2
CDR3 protein: ASSVGLSPSGRNTGELF; clone size: many; J gene: TRBJ2-2; V gene: TRBV9
CDR3 protein: ASSVGLAGGPRSIYNEQF; clone size: many; J gene: TRBJ2-1; V gene: TRBV9
CDR3 protein: ASSQPGQGTGELF; clone size: many; J gene: TRBJ2-2; V gene: TRBV4-3
CDR3 protein: ASSLDRRQGYT; clone size: many; J gene: TRBJ1-2; V gene: TRBV7-2
CDR3 protein: ASSYRGRSYNEQF; clone size: few; J gene: TRBJ2-1; V gene: TRBV6-5
CDR3 protein: ASSLYQGSEAF; clone size: few; J gene: TRBJ1-1; V gene: TRBV12-3/TRBV12-4
CDR3 protein: ASSSTKNTEAF; clone size: -; J gene: TRBJ1-1; V gene: TRBV5-1
CDR3 protein: ASDRGPEQY; clone size: many; J gene: TRBJ2-7; V gene: TRBV6-1
CDR3 protein: SVWGLSYNEQF; clone size: many; J gene: TRBJ2-1; V gene: TRBV29-1
CDR3 protein: ASTKGREETQY; clone size: many; J gene: TRBJ2-5; V gene: TRBV21-1
CDR3 protein: ASSFLTGEKLF; clone size: many; J gene: TRBJ1-4; V gene: TRBV5-6
CDR3 protein: SARDTLAGGWEQF; clone size: many; J gene: TRBJ2-1; V gene: TRBV20-1
CDR3 protein: SARGLAGLYEQY; clone size: many; J gene: TRBJ2-7; V gene: TRBV20-1
CDR3 protein: ASSLSGDRGFGELF; clone size: many; J gene: TRBJ2-2; V gene: TRBV27
CDR3 protein: ASSRAMETQY; clone size: many; J gene: TRBJ2-5; V gene: TRBV7-9
CDR3 protein: ASSLQTGGLWPQH; clone size: many; J gene: TRBJ1-5; V gene: TRBV7-8
CDR3 protein: ASSLGRATHEQY; clone size: -; J gene: TRBJ2-7; V gene: TRBV5-1
CDR3 protein: ASSRLEGNTQY; clone size: few; J gene: TRBJ2-3; V gene: TRBV7-9
CDR3 protein: ASSELGLAGGETQY; clone size: many; J gene: TRBJ2-5; V gene: TRBV6-1
CDR3 protein: ASSPPGQTYGYT; clone size: few; J gene: TRBJ1-2; V gene: TRBV28
CDR3 protein: ASSEETQY; clone size: many; J gene: TRBJ2-5; V gene: TRBV6-1
CDR3 protein: SALTGGFDGYT; clone size: many; J gene: TRBJ1-2; V gene: TRBV20-1
CDR3 protein: ASSRHSDTQY; clone size: few; J gene: TRBJ2-3; V gene: TRBV12-3/TRBV12-4
CDR3 protein: ASSRQESTDTQY; clone size: -; J gene: TRBJ2-3; V gene: TRBV11-1
CDR3 protein: SAPESTDTQY; clone size: many; J gene: TRBJ2-3; V gene: TRBV20-1
CDR3 protein: ASSVRLAGGNEQF; clone size: many; J gene: TRBJ2-1; V gene: TRBV9
CDR3 protein: ASSWDRGDWEQY; clone size: many; J gene: TRBJ2-7; V gene: TRBV5-1
CDR3 protein: ASSLGQGQETQY; clone size: many; J gene: TRBJ2-5; V gene: TRBV5-8
CDR3 protein: ASTTSEYTVITEAF; clone size: many; J gene: TRBJ1-1; V gene: TRBV5-6
CDR3 protein: ATNLPIGYSNQPQH; clone size: -; J gene: TRBJ1-5; V gene: TRBV15
CDR3 protein: ASSREGGANEKLF; clone size: few; J gene: TRBJ1-4; V gene: TRBV9
CDR3 protein: SARGGLVNYQETQY; clone size: many; J gene: TRBJ2-5; V gene: TRBV20-1
CDR3 protein: ASSEAGRGLSSDQPQH; clone size: many; J gene: TRBJ1-5; V gene: TRBV2
CDR3 protein: ASSPQAQGETGELF; clone size: many; J gene: TRBJ2-2; V gene: TRBV7-2